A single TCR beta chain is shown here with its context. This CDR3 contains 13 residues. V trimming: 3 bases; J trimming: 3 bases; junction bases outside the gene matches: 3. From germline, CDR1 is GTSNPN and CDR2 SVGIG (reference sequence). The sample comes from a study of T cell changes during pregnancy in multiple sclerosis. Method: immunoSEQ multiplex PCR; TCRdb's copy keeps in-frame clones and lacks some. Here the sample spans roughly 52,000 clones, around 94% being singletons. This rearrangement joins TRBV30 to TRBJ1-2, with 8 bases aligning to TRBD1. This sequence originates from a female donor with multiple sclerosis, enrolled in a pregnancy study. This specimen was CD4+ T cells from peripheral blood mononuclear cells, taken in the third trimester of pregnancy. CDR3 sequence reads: CAWSPGGDYGYTF. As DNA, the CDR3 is TGTGCCTGGAGCCCAGGGGGCGACTATGGCTACACCTTC.